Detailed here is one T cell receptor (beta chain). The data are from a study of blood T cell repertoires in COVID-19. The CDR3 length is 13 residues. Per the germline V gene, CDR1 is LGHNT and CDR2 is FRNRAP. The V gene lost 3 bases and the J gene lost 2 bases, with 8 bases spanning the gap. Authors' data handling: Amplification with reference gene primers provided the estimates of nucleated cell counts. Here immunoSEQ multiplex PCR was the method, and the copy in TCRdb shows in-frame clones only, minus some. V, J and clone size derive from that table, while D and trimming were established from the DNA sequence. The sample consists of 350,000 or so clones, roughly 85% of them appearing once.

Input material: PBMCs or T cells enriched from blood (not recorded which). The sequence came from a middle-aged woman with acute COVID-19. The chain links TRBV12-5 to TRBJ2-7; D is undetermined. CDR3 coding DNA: TGTGCTAGTGGTTTTGGTCAGACCTACGAGCAGTACTTC. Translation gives CASGFGQTYEQYF.